This passage covers 9 T cell receptor beta chains from one sample sequenced in a study of shared clonotypes between healthy human individuals. Libraries were prepared by immunoSEQ multiplex PCR; TCRdb keeps only in-frame clonotypes and omits some of them. The sample records approximately 2.5 million clones, 80% to 95% being singletons. Input material: naive CD4+ T cells from PBMCs. The subset here: CD45RA+ positively selected. The receptors originated from a man aged 18 to 29 in good health. Some clones in this sample may be carry-over from other donors' samples.

The CDR3 DNA follows: TGTGCCAGCAGCTTAGATCAGGACGAGCCCGACAATCAGCCCCAGCATTTT. It yields the protein CASSLDQDEPDNQPQHF. This rearrangement joins TRBV11-3 to TRBJ1-5; no definite D call. There are 17 residues in the CDR3. Trimming removed 0 bases from V and 3 bases from J, with 15 bases in between. The germline V gene has CDR1 SGHNT and CDR2 YENEEA. Using reference TRBV11-3 and TRBJ1-5 for the parts outside the CDR3, the full variable domain is EAGVVQSPRYKIIEKKQPVAFWCNPISGHNTLYWYLQNLGQGPELLIRYENEEAVDDSQLPKDRFSAERLKGVDSTLKIQPAELGDSAVYLCASSLDQDEPDNQPQHFGDGTRLSIL.

The J gene is TRBJ2-7, the V gene TRBV14; D is perhaps TRBD2 (6 bases). Germline CDR1 SGHDN, CDR2 FVKESK. V was cut by 0 bases and J by 1 base, with 13 bases left in between. The CDR3 contains 16 residues. Written as DNA, the CDR3 is TGTGCCAGCAGCCAAGATAGCGGTCGTACTTCCTACGAGCAGTACTTC. Translating gives CASSQDSGRTSYEQYF.

The chain recombines TRBV4-1 with TRBJ2-7; no clear D gene. There are 16 residues in the CDR3. CDR1 is MGHRA and CDR2 is YSYEKL in the germline V gene. The V and J ends lost 1 base and 5 bases respectively, with 18 bases between them. The CDR3 DNA sequence: TGCGCCAGCAGCCAAGCATCGTTCCCAGCTTCCCACGAGCAGTACTTC. It translates to CASSQASFPASHEQYF.

The V gene is TRBV6-6, the J gene TRBJ1-1; tentatively, D is TRBD1 (6 bases). The length of the CDR3 is 14 residues. The V end lost 10 bases, the J end lost 0 bases, and 15 bases lay between the germline ends. Germline CDR1 reads MNHNY; CDR2 reads SVGAGI (reference sequence). The CDR3 DNA is TGTGCCACCCAGTCCGGACAGTTGAACACTGAAGCTTTCTTT. Residues: CATQSGQLNTEAFF.

This clone was seen a single time. The chain combines TRBV28 with TRBJ2-3, with 12 bases matching TRBD2. The CDR3 is made up of 17 amino acids. V dropped 6 bases and J dropped 2; count of bases not matched to a gene: 9. Looked up from germline, CDR1 is MDHEN and CDR2 is SYDVKM. CDR3 sequence (DNA): TGTGCCAGCAGCCCTATGACTAGCGGGAGTTTCACAGATACGCAGTATTTT. It specifies CASSPMTSGSFTDTQYF.

The chain uses TRBV7-3 and TRBJ2-1; TRBD2 agrees at 8 bases. From germline, CDR1 is SGHTA and CDR2 FQGTGA. The length of the CDR3 is 13 residues. V shed 5 bases, J shed 6 bases, and the junction held 3 bases outside the gene matches. The CDR3 DNA reads as TGTGCCAGCAGCGCGGGACTAGGCAATGAGCAGTTCTTC. Protein product: CASSAGLGNEQFF.

This clone was recorded only once. The sample carries other DNA sequences with the same CDR3. The CDR3 nucleotides read TGTGCCAGCAGCGCGAGCAGGAACACTGAAGCTTTCTTT. Its protein is CASSASRNTEAFF. The rearrangement links TRBV7-3 to TRBJ1-1; no clear D. This CDR3 has 13 residues. The germline V gene encodes CDR1 SGHTA and CDR2 FQGTGA. The ends were cut back, 5 bases at V and 1 base at J, with 8 bases in the middle.

Comments on this clone: This sample also contains other DNA sequences that code for the same CDR3. The rearrangement links TRBV28 to TRBJ2-7; D gene ambiguous. Germline CDR1 reads MDHEN; CDR2 reads SYDVKM. The CDR3 has 12 amino acids. The V gene lost 2 bases and the J gene lost 3 bases, with 5 bases spanning the gap. The CDR3 sequence is CASSLTYYEQYF. The CDR3 region has the DNA TGTGCCAGCAGTTTAACGTACTACGAGCAGTACTTC. Together with reference TRBV28 and TRBJ2-7, the CDR3 gives the full variable domain: DVKVTQSSRYLVKRTGEKVFLECVQDMDHENMFWYRQDPGLGLRLIYFSYDVKMKEKGDIPEGYSVSREKKERFSLILESASTNQTSMYLCASSLTYYEQYFGPGTRLTVT.

The genes are TRBV7-3 and TRBJ2-2; 9 nucleotides agree with TRBD2. Per the germline V gene, CDR1 is SGHTA and CDR2 is FQGTGA. The junction had 10 bases not matched to a gene; V was cut back by 5 bases and J by 6 bases. The CDR3 has 16 amino acids. The CDR3 DNA is TGTGCCAGCAGCGGAATAGTAGCGGGAGTTGCCGGGGAGCTGTTTTTT. Its translation is CASSGIVAGVAGELFF.